The rows below give T cell receptor beta chains drawn from one sample of a study of T cells in Graves' hyperthyroidism and ophthalmopathy. One entry per CDR3 protein, called by TCRdb with MiXCR from the multiplex PCR reads. The sample has about 610,000 distinct CDR3 sequences, 46% seen once; the top ten hold more than 7%. The sequenced sample was peripheral blood or thyroid tissue (not recorded which). Receptors originate from a woman under 30 with Graves' hyperthyroidism. The CDR3 runs from the conserved cysteine through the conserved F or W. The order of the fields is clone size, D gene, V gene, J gene, CDR3 DNA, CDR3 protein. D genes are given only for firm matches. Expanded clones get a size class; other rows say once, few or many, or leave the size out.

NA	TRBD1	TRBV7-2	TRBJ2-7	TGTGCCAGCAGCTTAGTGTTGTCGGGACAGGCCTCCTACGAGCAGTACTTC	CASSLVLSGQASYEQYF
NA	NA	TRBV20-1	TRBJ1-2	TGCAGTGCTCCTCGGGAGAACTATGGCTACACCTTC	CSAPRENYGYTF
many	NA	TRBV6-6	TRBJ1-1	TGTGCCAGCAGTTACGCAGGGATGAACACTGAAGCTTTCTTT	CASSYAGMNTEAFF
many	NA	TRBV12-3/TRBV12-4	TRBJ1-1	TGTGCCAGCAGTGCCCTACATGTCCCTGAAGCTTTCTTT	CASSALHVPEAFF
many	TRBD1	TRBV7-2	TRBJ1-5	TGTGCCAGCAGCTTATGGGACAGGGGGAGTCAGCCCCAGCATTTT	CASSLWDRGSQPQHF
NA	NA	TRBV10-2	TRBJ1-1	TGTGCCAGCAGTGAGATCGTGAACATTGAAGCTTTCTTT	CASSEIVNIEAFF
NA	NA	TRBV20-1	TRBJ1-1	TGCAGTTTCCGGGTAGAGAACACTGAAGCTTTCTTT	CSFRVENTEAFF
NA	TRBD2	TRBV20-1	TRBJ2-7	TGCAGTACCATTGTTGCGGGAGGTGGAAATGAGCAGTACTTC	CSTIVAGGGNEQYF
NA	NA	TRBV10-3	TRBJ1-2	TGTGCCATCAGTGAGTTATGGAACACTAACTATGGCTACACCTTC	CAISELWNTNYGYTF
many	NA	TRBV19	TRBJ1-1	TGTGCCAGTAGTATAATACGGAAGGGAGCAATGAACACTGAAGCTTTCTTT	CASSIIRKGAMNTEAFF
few	TRBD1	TRBV29-1	TRBJ1-2	TGCAGCGTTAGACAGGGTCGGTATGGCTACACCTTC	CSVRQGRYGYTF
NA	TRBD1	TRBV5-1	TRBJ1-2	TGCGCCAGCAGCTTGGCAGGGGGGACGTATGGCTACACCTTC	CASSLAGGTYGYTF
few	NA	TRBV7-9	TRBJ1-1	TGTGCCAGCAGCTTAATAGGGACTAGCGGGGACAATGAGCAGTTCTTT	CASSLIGTSGDNEQFF
NA	TRBD2	TRBV5-1	TRBJ2-7	TGCGCCAGCAGGCTAGCGGGGGGTAATGAGCAGTACTTC	CASRLAGGNEQYF
NA	NA	TRBV15	TRBJ1-2	TGTGCCCCCCCGGTATCAGAGAAAGGCTACACCTTC	CAPPVSEKGYTF
many	NA	TRBV24-1	TRBJ1-1	TGTGCCACCAGGCAGGGCACTGAAGCTTTCTTT	CATRQGTEAFF
few	TRBD1	TRBV18	TRBJ2-2	TGTGCCAGCTCTCGAGGACAGGCGGTCACCGGGGAGCTGTTTTTT	CASSRGQAVTGELFF
many	TRBD2	TRBV6-6	TRBJ2-2	TGTGCCAGCAGTAGACTGGGACTAGCGTCCGGGGAGCTGTTTTTT	CASSRLGLASGELFF
many	NA	TRBV9	TRBJ2-2	TGTGCCAGCAGCGTAGCGGGAACAGGACCATCATACACCGGGGAGCTGTTTTTT	CASSVAGTGPSYTGELFF
NA	NA	TRBV4-1	TRBJ1-1	TGCGCCAGCAGCGGGGAGAGGAACACTGAAGCTTTCTTT	CASSGERNTEAFF
NA	NA	TRBV10-3	TRBJ2-7	TGTGCCATCAGCAAAGGGAGTTACGAGCAGTACTTC	CAISKGSYEQYF
many	TRBD2	TRBV7-9	TRBJ2-2	TGTGCCAGCAGCCCCCCTAGCGGGAGGAACACCGGGGAGCTGTTTTTT	CASSPPSGRNTGELFF
many	TRBD2	TRBV4-1	TRBJ2-5	TGCGCCAGCAGCCAAGTAGCGGGAGGCCTCCTGGAGACCCAGTACTTC	CASSQVAGGLLETQYF
NA	NA	TRBV5-1	TRBJ1-2	NA	CASRQGLQDTQYFGYTF
NA	NA	TRBV29-1	TRBJ2-1	TGCAGCGGACGGGCGATCGAAACCTACAATGAGCAGTTCTTC	CSGRAIETYNEQFF
many	NA	TRBV13	TRBJ2-7	TGTGCCAGCAGCTCCCGGGGAGACACGACCTACGAGCAGTACTTC	CASSSRGDTTYEQYF
NA	NA	TRBV20-1	TRBJ2-7	TGCAATGCTAGAACTCCCCAAGGCTCCTTAGACGAGCAGTACTTC	CNARTPQGSLDEQYF
NA	TRBD2	TRBV20-1	TRBJ2-3	TGCAGTGCCCCTGATAGCGGGAGGGCTACAGATACGCAGTATTTT	CSAPDSGRATDTQYF
few	NA	TRBV5-1	TRBJ1-3	TGCGCCAGCAGCCTCGGGACCGTTGGAAACACCATATATTTT	CASSLGTVGNTIYF
NA	TRBD2	TRBV27	TRBJ2-7	TGTGCCAGCAGTTTGGGGGGGATCTCCCACGAGCAGTACTTC	CASSLGGISHEQYF
many	NA	TRBV7-9	TRBJ1-5	TGTGCCAGCAGCCCCTTCTCCGAGGGCAATCAGCCCCAGCATTTT	CASSPFSEGNQPQHF
many	TRBD2	TRBV20-1	TRBJ2-7	TGCAGTGCTAGTAGCGGGAGATACGAGCAGTACTTC	CSASSGRYEQYF
few	NA	TRBV30	TRBJ1-3	TGTGCCTGGACCCCGGACAGTTACTCTGGAAACACCATATATTTT	CAWTPDSYSGNTIYF
many	NA	TRBV10-2	TRBJ2-2	TGCGCCAGCAGTGGGGTCCCGGGACGAACCGGGGAGCTGTTTTTT	CASSGVPGRTGELFF
NA	NA	TRBV20-1	TRBJ2-2	TGCAGTGCTTTTTATCGGGGCACCGGGGAGCTGTTTTTT	CSAFYRGTGELFF
many	NA	TRBV2	TRBJ1-2	TGTGCCAGCAGTGAAGAGACCAGGGAAGGGCATGGCTACACCTTC	CASSEETREGHGYTF
few	TRBD1	TRBV15	TRBJ2-6	TGTGCCACCAGCAGAAAAAACAGGGGGCCTGGGGCCAACGTCCTGACTTTC	CATSRKNRGPGANVLTF
many	NA	TRBV7-2	TRBJ2-7	TGTGCCAGCAGCTTAGGCTTGACACCGAGGAGCTCCTACGAGCAGTACTTC	CASSLGLTPRSSYEQYF
few	NA	TRBV15	TRBJ1-4	TGTGCCACCAGCAGAGAGGTCAGGGGTAATGAAAAACTGTTTTTT	CATSREVRGNEKLFF
NA	TRBD2	TRBV7-3	TRBJ2-2	TGTGCCAGCAGCTTAATAGCGGGAGGAGGGGGCACCGGGGAGCTGTTTTTT	CASSLIAGGGGTGELFF
NA	NA	TRBV10-3	TRBJ2-7	TGTGCCAGCAGTGACCCGGGGCCGAGCTACTACGAGCAGTACTTC	CASSDPGPSYYEQYF
NA	TRBD2	TRBV7-2	TRBJ2-5	TGTGCCAGCAGTTCCCGACGGGGGGGAGGGGCCAAGACCCAGTACTTC	CASSSRRGGGAKTQYF
many	NA	TRBV4-1	TRBJ1-4	TGCGCCAGCAGCCAAGATGTAGGGGCAGCAACTAATGAAAAACTGTTTTTT	CASSQDVGAATNEKLFF
many	TRBD2	TRBV6-6	TRBJ2-5	TGTGCCAGCAGTTACCTCGACGTGCGGGAGCCGTGGGAGACCCAGTACTTC	CASSYLDVREPWETQYF
many	TRBD2	TRBV6-2/TRBV6-3	TRBJ2-7	TGTGCCAGCAGTATAGAACTAGCGTTAATCTACGAGCAGTACTTC	CASSIELALIYEQYF
many	NA	TRBV5-4	TRBJ2-5	TGTGCCAGCAGCTTGGGCGGGACCAATCAAGAGACCCAGTACTTC	CASSLGGTNQETQYF
few	NA	TRBV5-1	TRBJ2-5	TGCGCCAGCAGCCCCGATCTCAGGGACCAAGAGACCCAGTACTTC	CASSPDLRDQETQYF
many	TRBD1	TRBV5-8	TRBJ1-6	TGTGCCAGCAGCTTCGCAGGGGGAAATTCACCCCTCCACTTT	CASSFAGGNSPLHF
NA	TRBD1	TRBV5-6	TRBJ2-5	TGTGCCAGCAGCTTTGTATGGTTTCGGGACAGGGGCCCAGAGACCCAGTACTTC	CASSFVWFRDRGPETQYF
once	NA	TRBV6-5	TRBJ2-1	TGTGCCAGCAGTTACTCGAGGGCGGGGAAGAGCTCCTACAATGAGCAGTTCTTC	CASSYSRAGKSSYNEQFF
many	NA	TRBV7-9	TRBJ1-1	TGTGCCAGCAGCCCCCCGGGCATGCCAAACACTGAAGCTTTCTTT	CASSPPGMPNTEAFF